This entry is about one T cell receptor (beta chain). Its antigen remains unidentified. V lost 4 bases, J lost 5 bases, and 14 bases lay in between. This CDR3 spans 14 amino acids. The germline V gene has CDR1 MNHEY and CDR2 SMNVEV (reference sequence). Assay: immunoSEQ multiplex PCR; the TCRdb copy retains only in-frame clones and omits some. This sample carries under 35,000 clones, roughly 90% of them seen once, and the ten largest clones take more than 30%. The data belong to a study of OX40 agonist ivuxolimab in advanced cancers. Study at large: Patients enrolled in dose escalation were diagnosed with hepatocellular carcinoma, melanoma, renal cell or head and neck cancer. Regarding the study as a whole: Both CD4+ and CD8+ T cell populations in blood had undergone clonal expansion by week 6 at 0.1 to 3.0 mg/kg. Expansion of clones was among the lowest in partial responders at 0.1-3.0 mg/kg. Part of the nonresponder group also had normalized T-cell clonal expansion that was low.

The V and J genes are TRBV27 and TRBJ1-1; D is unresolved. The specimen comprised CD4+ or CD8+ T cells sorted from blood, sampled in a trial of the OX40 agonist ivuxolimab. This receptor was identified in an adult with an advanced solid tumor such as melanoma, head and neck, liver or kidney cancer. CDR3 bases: TGTGCCAGCAGTTCCCCCGGGAGAGGTACTGAAGCTTTCTTT. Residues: CASSSPGRGTEAFF.